This TCR beta chain was observed in a study of CD8+ T cells in alopecia areata. At the level of the study: Tofacitinib was taken orally by treated patients, and the dose was 5 to 10 mg twice daily. Study-wide results and limits: Resident alphabeta T cells of normal skin are also sequenced in scalp samples.

Details on this clone: Its antigen remains unknown.

RNA, once extracted, was reverse transcribed into cDNA for use as the sequencing template. Here immunoSEQ multiplex PCR was the method, and the copy in TCRdb shows in-frame clones only, minus some. Altogether 200,000 to 250,000 clones are present, less than 75% being singletons, with the ten largest covering roughly 1.5%. As to treatment: oral pan-JAK inhibitor, 5-10 mg twice daily. Those with alopecia areata gave lesional scalp punch biopsies and peripheral blood. The receptor was isolated from a human donor with alopecia areata. Sample: CD4+ T cells sorted from blood, taken at week 4, from a patient treated with tofacitinib.

The chain's CDR3 is CSVGGSPPNYYGYTF. Written as DNA, the CDR3 is TGCAGCGTTGGGGGAAGTCCTCCTAACTACTATGGCTACACCTTC. V usage is TRBV29-1 and J usage is TRBJ1-2; D gene ambiguous. V dropped 4 bases and J dropped 3 bases, with 18 bases sitting between them. Germline V gene data show CDR1 as SQVTM and CDR2 as ANQGSEA. The CDR3 runs to 15 residues.